This TCR beta chain is from a study of regulatory T cells in long-lasting Graves disease. Study conclusions and caveats: Those with persistent disease had in common more public clonotypes (about 2,700) than new patients (more than 900).

Building the TCR beta libraries relied on iRepertoire HTBI primers, and CDR3 regions underwent Arm-PCR. Per the original data handling: Gene usage covered some 60 TRBV and roughly 13 TRBJ segments. TCRdb reprocessed the multiplex PCR reads with MiXCR, giving one entry per CDR3 protein. The V and J calls come from TCRdb's annotation, not from the publication. The sample carries hundreds of thousands of distinct CDR3 sequences, 16% recorded once. With regard to this clonotype: Its antigen is unidentified. This CDR3 fails to terminate in the conserved phenylalanine or tryptophan, so it likely reflects a read error.

Time point defined: newly diagnosed GD, antithyroid drugs for less than 3 months. Researchers made the TCR library from RNA that was extracted from PBMCs. As a group, patients came from one endocrinology department in Xi'an, China. A further study also used this sample, focusing on T cells in Graves' hyperthyroidism and ophthalmopathy.

The sample here was peripheral blood mononuclear cells (PBMCs), taken at new diagnosis, from a patient treated with antithyroid drugs. This clonotype was obtained from a woman aged 25 to 39 with Graves disease.

This CDR3 is CASSRRRQGMSDTQYL. The CDR3 DNA follows: TGTGCCAGCAGCCGACGCAGGCAGGGCATGTCAGATACCCAGTATCTT. The chain has TRBV5-5 and TRBJ2-3, with D tentatively TRBD1 (5 bases). CDR1 is SGHKS, CDR2 YYEKEE, per germline (reference sequence). CDR3 length equals 16 residues.